This entry lists 23 T cell receptor beta chains sequenced from one sample in a study of T cells in Graves' hyperthyroidism and ophthalmopathy. The investigators amplified TCR beta CDR3 regions from RNA transcripts. TCR CDR3 regions were first amplified by RT-PCR with HTBI primers. A single record per CDR3 protein comes from TCRdb applying MiXCR to the multiplex PCR reads. The sample gives a few hundred thousand distinct CDR3 sequences, approximately 16% of which show up once; more than 50% is in the top ten. Source material: blood. These receptors came from a woman aged 45-65 years with Graves' hyperthyroidism.

This clonotype was counted many times. The chain links TRBV2 to TRBJ1-2; no definite D call. Trimming cost V 3 bases and J 6 bases, with 8 bases left between them. The CDR3 is made up of 12 amino acids. CDR1 is SNHLY and CDR2 is FYNNEI in the germline V gene. The CDR3 DNA is TGTGCCAGCAGTGAGGTCGAAGATGGCTACACCTTC. It translates to CASSEVEDGYTF.

This clonotype was observed at least ten times. The J gene is TRBJ1-1, the V gene TRBV5-6; D possibly corresponds to TRBD1 (5 bases). The CDR3 is 14 amino acids. The V gene lost 0 bases and the J gene lost 5 bases, with 11 bases spanning the gap. Germline-derived CDR1 and CDR2 are SGHDT and YYEEEE. The CDR3 nucleotides are TGTGCCAGCAGCTTGGATCGGCGGGGGACTGAAGCTTTCTTT. This gives the protein CASSLDRRGTEAFF.

This clonotype was detected ten times or more. The chain employs TRBV30 and TRBJ2-1, with 7 nucleotides matching TRBD2. Germline lookup yields CDR1 GTSNPN and CDR2 SVGIG (reference sequence). With V trimmed by 1 base and J by 2 bases, 8 bases remained unmatched. This CDR3 comprises 16 residues. CDR3 bases: TGTGCCTGGAGTGGGGGGGGAACTAGTCCCTACAATGAGCAGTTCTTC. It codes for CAWSGGGTSPYNEQFF.

On this clonotype: Germline and junction disagree at one end, which may indicate a read error. CDR3 sequence: CSARARLEETQCF. CDR3 coding DNA: TGCAGTGCTAGAGCTAGACTAGAGGAGACCCAGTGCTTC. The chain links TRBV20-1 to TRBJ2-5, with a tentative D call TRBD2 (6 bases). CDR1 is DFQATT, CDR2 SNEGSKA, per germline (reference sequence). The CDR3 is made up of 13 amino acids.

Worth noting for this clonotype: Possible read error: a much larger clone is one base away. The V and J genes are TRBV27 and TRBJ1-4; D not certain. The germline V gene encodes CDR1 MNHEY and CDR2 SMNVEV (reference sequence). The V gene lost 7 bases and the J gene lost 10 bases, with 16 bases spanning the gap. The length of the CDR3 is 13 residues. CDR3 coding DNA: TGTGCCAGCATGGGCGTCCGACGAGTAAAACTGTTTTTT. It yields the protein CASMGVRRVKLFF.

This clonotype was observed many times. The chain uses TRBV29-1 and TRBJ2-1, with 7 bases lining up with TRBD2. CDR1 is SQVTM, CDR2 ANQGSEA, per germline. CDR3 size: 15 residues. V lost 4 bases to trimming and J lost 4 bases; unmatched junction nucleotides: 10. CDR3 coding DNA: TGCAGCGTTGCGAGCCCCCAGCGGGGATACAATGAGCAGTTCTTC. Amino acid sequence: CSVASPQRGYNEQFF.

The gene calls are TRBV7-9 and TRBJ2-1, with 7 bases identical to TRBD2. Germline V gives CDR1 SEHNR, CDR2 FQNEAQ (reference sequence). The CDR3 is made up of 15 amino acids. The V gene end was trimmed by 1 base and the J gene end by 4 bases; junction bases not matched to a gene: 4. For the CDR3, the DNA is TGTGCCAGCAGCTTAGAAGCGGGGAGATACAATGAGCAGTTCTTC. Translating it yields CASSLEAGRYNEQFF.

The rearrangement joins TRBV2 to TRBJ2-7; D is undetermined. This CDR3 is built from 15 residues. The germline gives CDR1 SNHLY, CDR2 FYNNEI. Between the trimmed V and J ends, which lost 5 bases and 0 bases, there was a span of 14 bases. For the CDR3, the DNA is TGTGCCAGCAGTCGCGATAGGTTTAACTCCTACGAGCAGTACTTC. Protein: CASSRDRFNSYEQYF.

The genes are TRBV6-5 and TRBJ1-6; perhaps TRBD1 as D (5 bases). The CDR3 runs 15 residues. Germline assignment: CDR1 MNHEY and CDR2 SVGAGI. V lost 0 bases and J 5 bases, leaving 8 bases between the germline ends. The CDR3 reads CASSYSGTHNSPLHF. CDR3 coding DNA: TGTGCCAGCAGTTACTCAGGGACGCATAATTCACCCCTCCACTTT.

CDR3 in DNA: TGTGCCAGCAGCCTGACAGGGGGCATCGATGGCTACACCTTC. It translates to CASSLTGGIDGYTF. This chain joins TRBV12-3 or TRBV12-4 and TRBJ1-2; the match to TRBD1 covers 10 bases. J lost 6 bases, V lost 6 bases, and 7 bases had no gene match. This CDR3 is 14 amino acids long.

This clonotype was detected many times. The J gene is TRBJ2-7, the V gene TRBV27, with TRBD2 identical over 7 bases. Germline V gene lookup returns CDR1 MNHEY and CDR2 SMNVEV (reference sequence). The CDR3 runs 14 residues. V was clipped by 2 bases and J by 5 bases; unmatched bases: 6. The CDR3 DNA follows: TGTGCCAGCAGTTTACGGGGCGGGGGTAACGAGCAGTACTTC. Translation gives CASSLRGGGNEQYF.

This clonotype was detected a few times. The chain joins TRBV6-2 or TRBV6-3 to TRBJ2-6; possibly TRBD2 for D (5 bases). Germline V gene data show CDR1 as MNHEY and CDR2 as SVGEGT. The CDR3 runs to 16 residues. Trimming took 5 bases from V and 2 from J, leaving 13 bases between them. The CDR3: CASSQISGAGANVLTF. CDR3 sequence (DNA): TGTGCCAGCAGTCAAATAAGCGGCGCTGGGGCCAACGTCCTGACTTTC.

J is TRBJ1-1 and V is TRBV6-1; TRBD1 agrees at 10 bases. CDR3 size: 16 residues. Germline assignment: CDR1 MNHNS and CDR2 SASEGT. After removal of 3 bases from V and 3 bases from J, the junction contained 7 bases not matched to a gene. The CDR3 sequence: CASSDLGGTGDTEAFF. The CDR3 DNA follows: TGTGCCAGCAGTGATCTGGGGGGGACAGGGGACACTGAAGCTTTCTTT.

At least ten counts were recorded for this clonotype. V usage is TRBV28 and J usage is TRBJ1-1; weak D call: TRBD1 (6 bases). Germline V gene data show CDR1 as MDHEN and CDR2 as SYDVKM. The CDR3 consists of 14 residues. V was trimmed by 1 base and J by 11 bases, leaving 17 bases between them. CDR3 in amino acids: CASSLLLGAIGAFF. CDR3 DNA: TGTGCCAGCAGTTTATTGCTGGGGGCGATTGGGGCTTTCTTT.

The chain recombines TRBV6-5 with TRBJ2-3; TRBD1 matches at 11 bases. The length of the CDR3 is 16 residues. With V trimmed by 2 bases and J by 8 bases, 9 bases remained unmatched. The germline CDR1 and CDR2 sequences are MNHEY and SVGAGI. CDR3 nucleotide sequence: TGTGCCAGCAGTTACGGGGGGACAGGGGGGTCGGTTACGCAGTATTTT. Protein: CASSYGGTGGSVTQYF.

This sequence joins TRBV7-9 and TRBJ2-1; D is possibly TRBD2 (6 bases). CDR3 size: 16 residues. V gave up 1 base and J gave up 1 base, with 11 bases separating them. Germline V lookup: CDR1 SEHNR, CDR2 FQNEAQ (reference sequence). The CDR3 region is CASSLDGGMSYNEQFF. The CDR3 DNA reads as TGTGCCAGCAGCTTAGACGGCGGGATGTCCTACAATGAGCAGTTCTTC.

This clonotype was recorded at least ten times. This chain connects TRBV27 to TRBJ2-1; the D is unclear. CDR1 and CDR2 from the germline V gene are MNHEY and SMNVEV (reference sequence). The V gene lost 0 bases and the J gene lost 11 bases, with 8 bases spanning the gap. This CDR3 comprises 12 residues. The CDR3 bases are TGTGCCAGCAGTTTATCTGGAAGAAAGCAGTTCTTC. Encoded protein: CASSLSGRKQFF.

This clonotype was counted many times. This chain connects TRBV7-8 to TRBJ2-3, with unresolved D. CDR3 size: 15 residues. V gave up 1 base and J gave up 4 bases, with 12 bases separating them. CDR1 and CDR2 (germline): SGHVS, FQNEAQ. CDR3 residues: CASSLELHMADTQYF. The CDR3 region has the DNA TGTGCCAGCAGCTTAGAACTGCACATGGCAGATACGCAGTATTTT.

This clonotype showed up just a few times. The missing conserved phenylalanine or tryptophan at the end of this CDR3 makes a read error likely. The chain uses TRBV12-3 or TRBV12-4 and TRBJ1-4; 8 bases align to TRBD1. Trimming removed 10 bases from V and 8 bases from J; junction bases left unmatched: 9. The CDR3 runs to 13 residues. This CDR3 reads CATKTGVDEKLFL. The CDR3 DNA reads TGTGCCACCAAGACAGGGGTTGACGAAAAACTGTTTCTT.

This clonotype was observed many times. V usage is TRBV7-9 and J usage is TRBJ1-2; TRBD1 agrees at 10 bases. The CDR3 is 17 residues long. The germline V gene has CDR1 SEHNR and CDR2 FQNEAQ (reference sequence). Trimming took 3 bases from V and 1 from J; bases not matched to a gene: 8. CDR3 DNA: TGTGCCAGCAGCTTCCGGACAGGGGGTATGGATAACTATGGCTACACCTTC. This translates into CASSFRTGGMDNYGYTF. The full variable domain, rest sourced from reference TRBV7-9 and TRBJ1-2, is DTGVSQNPRHKITKRGQNVTFRCDPISEHNRLYWYRQTLGQGPEFLTYFQNEAQLEKSRLLSDRFSAERPKGSFSTLEIQRTEQGDSAMYLCASSFRTGGMDNYGYTFGSGTRLTVV.

This clonotype was seen at least ten times. The V gene is TRBV11-3, the J gene TRBJ2-2, with 9 bases matching TRBD2. The CDR3 loop spans 17 amino acids. Germline V CDR1 and CDR2: SGHNT, YENEEA. J gave up 1 base and V 5 bases, and 8 bases lay outside the gene matches. The CDR3 DNA sequence: TGTGCCAGCAGCCCGAGGGGAGCGGGAGGGAACACCGGGGAGCTGTTTTTT. The encoded protein is CASSPRGAGGNTGELFF.

This clonotype was counted many times. The chain combines TRBV4-2 with TRBJ1-2; 7 bases match TRBD1. Germline CDR1 reads LGHNA; CDR2 reads YNFKEQ. V trimming: 0 bases; J trimming: 7 bases; junction bases outside the gene matches: 8. The CDR3 has 15 residues. The CDR3 here is CASSQDARDRGGYTF. The CDR3 nucleotides are TGTGCCAGCAGCCAAGATGCGAGGGACAGAGGTGGCTACACCTTC.

This clonotype was detected ten times or more. The genes are TRBV7-8 and TRBJ1-1; D not resolved. The length of the CDR3 is 13 residues. V lost 7 bases and J 6 bases, leaving 15 bases between the germline ends. The germline CDR1 and CDR2 sequences are SGHVS and FQNEAQ. The chain's CDR3 is CASTHTSSPEAFF. CDR3 DNA: TGTGCCAGCACCCACACGTCGTCCCCTGAAGCTTTCTTT.